This passage covers 26 T cell receptor beta chains from one sample sequenced in a study of CD8+ T cells in alopecia areata (dated by TCRdb to the late 2010s). The library was built by means of the immunoSEQ multiplex PCR assay. For TCR sequencing, RNA was extracted from every sample and reverse transcribed into cDNA to serve as template. TCRdb provides this immuneACCESS table in a form limited to in-frame rearrangements. Some clones are lacking; in checked studies, under half of them reflect an unresolved V gene, and why the rest are absent is not known. Present in this sample are around 190,000 clones, roughly 56% of which were seen just once. Jointly, the top ten make up 4.9% of the sample. Sequenced: CD8+ T cells sorted from blood. The receptors here all came from a human donor in good health.

The chain is built from TRBV28 and TRBJ2-7, with TRBD2 matching 9 bases. Germline values: CDR1 MDHEN, CDR2 SYDVKM. Trimming took 4 bases from V and 2 from J; bases not matched to a gene: 6. The CDR3 consists of 15 residues. The CDR3 DNA sequence: TGTGCCAGCAGTTCTGTAGCGGGGGCAGCCTACGAGCAGTACTTC. Translation gives CASSSVAGAAYEQYF.

This clone was seen a handful of times. V is TRBV4-1 and J is TRBJ1-2, with 9 nucleotides matching TRBD1. CDR1 and CDR2 (germline): MGHRA, YSYEKL. V gave up 4 bases and J gave up 2 bases; unmatched junction bases: 17. The CDR3 is 19 residues long. The CDR3, as DNA: TGCGCCAGCAGCCGCAAAGAAACCTACCAAGGACAGGGGAACTATGGCTACACCTTC. Its protein product is CASSRKETYQGQGNYGYTF.

V gene TRBV25-1 combines with J gene TRBJ1-2; D is unclear. The length of the CDR3 is 13 residues. Trimming shortened V by 5 bases and J by 6 bases, and 13 bases separated the two germline ends. CDR1 is MGHDK and CDR2 is SYGVNS in the germline V gene. The CDR3 sequence is CASSFDRGDGYTF. For the CDR3, the DNA is TGTGCCAGCAGTTTTGATCGGGGTGATGGCTACACCTTC.

The V gene is TRBV7-6, the J gene TRBJ2-5; maybe TRBD2 (7 bases). The CDR3 has 15 residues. CDR1 and CDR2 (germline): SGHVS, FNYEAQ. Trimming removed 1 base at V and 3 bases at J, with 12 bases between. CDR3 in amino acids: CASSLGGGFEETQYF. The CDR3 DNA follows: TGTGCCAGCAGCTTAGGGGGGGGCTTTGAAGAGACCCAGTACTTC.

This CDR3 reads CSVVTGYSGNTIYF. CDR3 bases: TGCAGCGTAGTGACAGGTTACTCTGGAAACACCATATATTTT. The rearrangement uses TRBV29-1 and TRBJ1-3, with a possible D match to TRBD1 (6 bases). Germline CDR1 reads SQVTM; CDR2 reads ANQGSEA. CDR3 length: 14 residues. V was cut by 6 bases and J by 0 bases, with 12 bases left in between.

The chain joins TRBV4-1 to TRBJ1-5; D is unclear. Germline V CDR1 and CDR2: MGHRA, YSYEKL. The CDR3 is 15 amino acids. The V end lost 1 base, the J end lost 5 bases, and 12 bases lay between the germline ends. The CDR3 nucleotides are TGCGCCAGCAGCCAAGGAAGGGAGGGTGATCAGCCCCAGCATTTT. Translation: CASSQGREGDQPQHF.

CDR3 residues: CASSHRGGGWQYF. The CDR3 DNA is TGCGCCAGCAGCCACCGGGGTGGGGGCTGGCAGTATTTT. V usage is TRBV4-1 and J usage is TRBJ2-3; D perhaps matches TRBD1 (6 bases). Trimming pared 3 bases from V and 11 bases from J, leaving 15 bases between. CDR3 length: 13 residues. Germline V gene data show CDR1 as MGHRA and CDR2 as YSYEKL.

The CDR3 is CASSRTGLTDGYTF. The CDR3 DNA reads TGTGCCAGCAGTCGCACGGGTCTTACGGATGGCTACACCTTC. J is TRBJ1-2 and V is TRBV25-1, with no clear D. CDR1 is MGHDK and CDR2 is SYGVNS in the germline V gene. CDR3 size: 14 residues. Trimming removed 5 bases at V and 6 bases at J, with 16 bases between.

The J gene is TRBJ2-2, the V gene TRBV27; D unclear. This CDR3 is built from 13 residues. The V end lost 2 bases, the J end lost 5 bases, and 6 bases lay between the germline ends. Germline-derived CDR1 and CDR2 are MNHEY and SMNVEV (reference sequence). The CDR3 bases are TGTGCCAGCAGTTTAACGGCGACCGGGGAGCTGTTTTTT. Translated: CASSLTATGELFF.

The chain is built from TRBV7-9 and TRBJ2-7; D is possibly TRBD2 (5 bases). This CDR3 is 14 amino acids long. The germline CDR1 and CDR2 sequences are SEHNR and FQNEAQ (reference sequence). With 6 bases removed from V and 1 base from J, the gap between germline ends came to 13 bases. DNA for the CDR3: TGTGCCAGCAGAGATGGACTGACGTCCTACGAGCAGTACTTC. Encoded protein: CASRDGLTSYEQYF.

This clone came up a few times. This chain joins TRBV9 and TRBJ2-7; D remains unclear. This CDR3 spans 12 amino acids. Germline CDR1 reads SGDLS; CDR2 reads YYNGEE. V gave up 8 bases and J gave up 5 bases, with 14 bases separating them. This CDR3 reads CASSPSGNEQYF. CDR3 coding DNA: TGTGCCAGTTCGCCATCCGGCAACGAGCAGTACTTC.

This chain connects TRBV10-3 to TRBJ2-5; D may be TRBD1 or TRBD2 (5 bases each). V lost 6 bases, J lost 1 base, and 12 bases lay in between. CDR1 and CDR2 from the germline V gene are ENHRY and SYGVKD. This CDR3 has 14 residues. The CDR3 DNA reads TGTGCCATCAGCCCGGGACCCCCCCAAGAGACCCAGTACTTC. This translates into CAISPGPPQETQYF.

The chain carries TRBV13 and TRBJ2-3; 8 bases align to TRBD2. This CDR3 has 15 amino acids. Germline V gene lookup returns CDR1 PRHDT and CDR2 FYEKMQ (reference sequence). Trimming took 4 bases from V and 4 from J; bases not matched to a gene: 7. CDR3 sequence: CASSWTGGPSDTQYF. The CDR3 DNA reads as TGTGCCAGCAGCTGGACGGGGGGGCCGTCAGATACGCAGTATTTT.

V gene TRBV29-1 combines with J gene TRBJ1-2, with D perhaps matching TRBD1 (5 bases). The CDR3 consists of 16 residues. CDR1 and CDR2 from the germline V gene are SQVTM and ANQGSEA. Trimming took 0 bases from V and 0 from J, leaving 14 bases between them. CDR3 bases: TGCAGCGTTGAAGACCCGGGACCGCTTTCTAACTATGGCTACACCTTC. This codes for CSVEDPGPLSNYGYTF.

The chain employs TRBV11-2 and TRBJ2-5; no clear D gene. This CDR3 is built from 12 residues. The germline gives CDR1 SGHAT, CDR2 FQNNGV. V dropped 2 bases and J dropped 8 bases, with 9 bases sitting between them. Here the CDR3 DNA reads TGTGCCAGCAGCTTAAGCTCGGCAACCCAGTACTTC. Translation: CASSLSSATQYF.

The J gene is TRBJ1-1, the V gene TRBV6-5; 7 nucleotides align to TRBD1. This CDR3 comprises 15 residues. Germline assignment: CDR1 MNHEY and CDR2 SVGAGI. The ends lost 6 bases at V and 0 bases at J; junction bases unmatched: 7. In DNA, the CDR3 is TGTGCCAGCAGCCCGGGACAGTTCATGAACACTGAAGCTTTCTTT. This codes for CASSPGQFMNTEAFF.

The chain joins TRBV2 to TRBJ2-3; a possible D gene is TRBD1 (6 bases). CDR1 is SNHLY and CDR2 is FYNNEI in the germline V gene. CDR3 size: 16 residues. The germline V and J ends were trimmed by 1 base and 2 bases, with 13 bases remaining between them. The CDR3 sequence: CASSEGADRSTDTQYF. The CDR3 nucleotides read TGTGCCAGCAGTGAAGGGGCGGACAGATCCACAGATACGCAGTATTTT.

The chain is built from TRBV5-6 and TRBJ1-2; D gene uncertain. The CDR3 totals 12 residues. The V gene's germline CDR1 is SGHDT and CDR2 YYEEEE. V lost 2 bases and J 7 bases, leaving 9 bases between the germline ends. The CDR3 sequence is CASSFREGGYTF. The CDR3 nucleotides read TGTGCCAGCAGCTTCCGGGAAGGTGGCTACACCTTC. The full variable domain, with the rest looked up from reference TRBV5-6 and TRBJ1-2, is DAGVTQSPTHLIKTRGQQVTLRCSPKSGHDTVSWYQQALGQGPQFIFQYYEEEERQRGNFPDRFSGHQFPNYSSELNVNALLLGDSALYLCASSFREGGYTFGSGTRLTVV.

The chain couples TRBV15 to TRBJ1-1; weak D call: TRBD1 (6 bases). Trimming shortened V by 2 bases and J by 1 base, and 14 bases separated the two germline ends. The CDR3 has 16 residues. Germline assignment: CDR1 LNHNV and CDR2 YYDKDF (reference sequence). The DNA for the CDR3 is TGTGCCACCAGCAGACCATGGGACATAAAGAACACTGAAGCTTTCTTT. This codes for CATSRPWDIKNTEAFF.

This clone was seen a few times. This chain links TRBV28 with TRBJ2-3; TRBD1 aligns across 7 bases. Germline V gives CDR1 MDHEN, CDR2 SYDVKM. The CDR3 loop spans 16 amino acids. The ends lost 7 bases at V and 0 bases at J; junction bases unmatched: 10. CDR3 sequence: CASKQQGPLSTDTQYF. The CDR3 DNA is TGTGCCAGCAAACAACAGGGGCCCCTTAGCACAGATACGCAGTATTTT.

This clone appeared a few times. This chain connects TRBV19 to TRBJ2-6; unclear D gene. This CDR3 region has 15 residues. CDR1 and CDR2 (germline): LNHDA, SQIVND (reference sequence). The V gene lost 5 bases and the J gene lost 0 bases, with 8 bases spanning the gap. In nucleotides, the CDR3 is TGTGCCAGTAGTCGGGCACTCTCTGGGGCCAACGTCCTGACTTTC. Its translation is CASSRALSGANVLTF.

This chain links TRBV4-2 with TRBJ2-1; D is perhaps TRBD1 or TRBD2 (5 bases each). The germline V and J ends were trimmed by 1 base and 5 bases, with 15 bases remaining between them. The CDR3 sequence is 16 residues long. In germline, CDR1 is LGHNA, CDR2 YNFKEQ. The CDR3 bases are TGTGCCAGCAGCCAAGGTCTGGGGCTAGCCGACAATGAGCAGTTCTTC. It specifies CASSQGLGLADNEQFF.

This clone has more than one count but fewer than ten. This rearrangement joins TRBV5-4 to TRBJ2-1; D unresolved. CDR1 is SGHNT, CDR2 YYREEE, per germline (reference sequence). Trimming left V 2 bases short and J 5 bases short, with 5 bases between. The CDR3 totals 12 residues. This CDR3 is CASSLRDNEQFF. In nucleotides, the CDR3 is TGTGCCAGCAGCTTAAGAGACAATGAGCAGTTCTTC.

The chain couples TRBV30 to TRBJ1-1; D unclear. The CDR3 sequence is 14 residues long. CDR1 and CDR2 (germline): GTSNPN, SVGIG (reference sequence). V lost 2 bases and J lost 7, with 17 bases in between. The CDR3 DNA reads TGTGCCTGGAGTCGGTCCCTTGGACTGTTTGAAGCTTTCTTT. The encoded protein is CAWSRSLGLFEAFF.

V usage is TRBV20-1 and J usage is TRBJ2-1, with unresolved D. The CDR3 has 10 residues. The V gene lost 6 bases and the J gene lost 12 bases, with 12 bases spanning the gap. From germline, CDR1 is DFQATT and CDR2 SNEGSKA (reference sequence). As DNA, the CDR3 is TGCAGTGCCCCCCCAGTTGGGCAGTTCTTC. This codes for CSAPPVGQFF.

The chain couples TRBV7-9 to TRBJ1-1; D not resolved. Germline V gives CDR1 SEHNR, CDR2 FQNEAQ (reference sequence). The V end was cut by 0 bases, the J end by 10 bases, with 9 bases between. CDR3 length: 12 amino acids. The CDR3 bases are TGTGCCAGCAGCTTAGCGCTGGGAGGAGCTTTCTTT. As protein: CASSLALGGAFF.